This T cell receptor beta chain appears in the sequencing data of a study of vaccination and CD4 T cells after COVID-19 (dated by TCRdb to 2022 to 2024). At the level of the whole study: Every convalescent patient had a positive nasal swab PCR test for SARS-CoV-2, with mild disease in several patients and severe disease in one. Post-COVID blood samples from convalescent patients were collected a median of about 110 days after diagnosis, with a range of 35 to 161 days. Control cultures used a CEFX viral epitope pool as positive control, an HIV-1 Nef peptide pool as negative control, or no peptide. Participants got two doses of the Pfizer-BioNTech BNT162b2 vaccine (n=8) or two doses of the Moderna mRNA-1273 vaccine (n=2). Six males and four females were included in the convalescent cohort, with two Hispanic individuals, seven Caucasians, two Asians and one multiracial person represented. Post-vaccine blood samples were taken a median of 72 days after the second vaccine dose, with a range of roughly 14 to 250 days. The spike-specific CD4+ TCR repertoire was compared before and after mRNA vaccination in approximately 9 COVID-19 convalescent patients and a few infection-naive healthy vaccine recipients. Overlapping spike peptide pools from SARS-CoV-2 and from the common cold coronaviruses HCoV-NL63, HCoV-OC43 and HCoV-229E were used as culture stimuli.

CDR1 and CDR2, looked up from the germline V gene, are SGHTA and FQGNSA. From cysteine to phenylalanine, the CDR3 is 14 amino acids long. Kept here is only the CDR3 DNA, which spans 42 bases and is read in frame from base 1. At the junction V is shortened by 1 base and J by 6 bases, with 10 bases in between. The protocol used for the library was PCR. DNA from cultured CD4+ T cells underwent TCR sequencing with the Oncomine TCR Beta short-read assay at the Johns Hopkins FTIC core. The QIAamp micro DNA kit was used to extract genomic DNA from the cultured CD4+ T cells. Oncomine TCR Beta libraries from cultured CD4+ T cells were pooled using unique dual indexes and sequenced on an Illumina iSeq 100. In the authors' own workflow: Non-productive sequences were removed, and CDR3s not starting with C, not ending with F or W, or shorter than 7 amino acids were discarded. The MANAFEST web application identified antigen-specific clonotypes by comparing peptide-stimulated wells against reference wells and other culture wells. To be called positive, a clone needed an FDR below 0.05, an odds ratio above 5, and a productive frequency above 0.1% in at least two of three replicate wells. Cross-reactive clonotypes were defined as significantly expanded in both SARS-CoV-2 spike wells and at least one common cold coronavirus spike condition. Similarity between CDR3 sequences was evaluated in R version 3.6.1 using Levenshtein distances (stringdist) and unrooted phylogenetic trees (ape). The public reads were quality trimmed at Q25 with fastp and then assembled into clones with MiXCR by TCRdb, keeping productive beta chains. Rows are combined by CDR3 protein, so each entry shows the most common genes and DNA. TCRdb's processing, not the study's, gives the V and J calls here. This sample is represented by 6,000 or so distinct CDR3 sequences; roughly 18% of them were singletons. The ten largest clones take up around 21% of the sample.

The meaning of the sample's treatment or condition label: roughly 10-day PBMC culture with coronavirus spike peptide pools or control peptides (ViraFEST assay). The ViraFEST assay was used in the study, in which antigen-specific T cells were expanded with peptide pools and expanded clonotypes were subsequently identified by TCR sequencing. Positive SARS-CoV-2 PCR tests in the convalescent patients dated from March to December 2020, before Alpha, Beta and Delta variants emerged in the United States. Two million PBMCs per well were cultured in IMDM with roughly 5% human AB serum and around 10 IU/ml IL-2, plus 10 ug/ml peptide pools. On days 3 and 7, half of the culture medium was replaced with fresh IL-2-containing medium. After 10 days of culture, CD4+ T cells were isolated by negative selection using the EasySep CD4+ T cell isolation kit. Ficoll-Paque Plus gradient centrifugation was used to isolate PBMCs from whole blood, and the isolated PBMCs were then either used fresh or cryopreserved at -140C. In general, triplicate wells were set up for every culture condition.

By its share of the sample, this clonotype is medium-sized (0.01 to 0.1%). There is no known antigen for this receptor. No base quality information exists; no much larger clone differs at one position. What the authors observed across the whole study: The number of convalescent patients in the study was relatively small, and the study did not examine early timepoints following natural infection. Among the post-vaccine SARS-CoV-2-reactive clones in convalescent patients, a median approximately 90% showed up only after vaccination, which suggests vaccine-specific priming. An increase in the median number of SARS-CoV-2-reactive clonotypes from roughly 20 after infection to about 39 after vaccination was observed, but the change was not found to be significant. In convalescent patients, nearly all vaccine-specific clones (304 of 307) were found to be mono-reactive for SARS-CoV-2 spike rather than cross-reactive with common cold coronaviruses.

Sequencing was performed on CD4+ T cells from blood, cultured in vitro. Recombination joined TRBV7-2 with TRBJ1-5, and perhaps TRBD1 as D gene, on 6 matching bases. The receptor was isolated from a human donor who had recovered from COVID-19. The nucleotide sequence reads TGTGCCAGCAGCTTAGGGACAGTAAGTCAGCCCCAGCATTTT. Its translation is CASSLGTVSQPQHF.